This T cell receptor beta chain comes out of a study of blood T cells in healthy people across ages. This clonotype was recorded a few times. The use of a sample-barcoded 5' primer and a J-beta primer mix characterized a second PCR of roughly 6 to 11 cycles. TCRdb recomputed calls from the 5' RACE reads with MiXCR, one row per CDR3 protein. In the table there are roughly 500,000 distinct CDR3 sequences, approximately 25% of which are singletons. This CDR3 contains 14 residues. Germline V gene data show CDR1 as DFQATT and CDR2 as SNEGSKA (reference sequence). Trimming cost V 1 base and J 6 bases; bases outside gene matches: 5.

The rearrangement joins TRBV20-1 to TRBJ2-1, with 8 bases that match TRBD2. This TCR was recovered from a woman aged 70 to 79 in good health. Sequenced input: blood. CDR3 amino acids: CSARVSGGPNEQFF. The CDR3 region has the DNA TGCAGTGCTAGAGTAAGCGGGGGACCCAATGAGCAGTTCTTC.